The present entry profiles one T cell receptor (beta chain) with its context. Its specificity is not known. This table comes from immunoSEQ multiplex PCR, and its TCRdb copy is limited to in-frame clones, with some not included. This sample carries roughly 60,000 clones, around nine tenths of them seen once, and the ten largest clones take about 9.9%. The data belong to a study of glioma-infiltrating T cells after dendritic cell vaccination. General study points: Patients with more pretreatment TILs had longer time to progression and survival.

The time point: after dendritic cell vaccination, including at tumor progression/relapse. The CDR3 length is 15 residues. Germline loops: CDR1 MNHEY, CDR2 SVGAGI. V lost 7 bases and J 0 bases, leaving 15 bases between the germline ends. The receptor was derived from a human donor with glioblastoma. Sequenced here: blood, sampled after dendritic cell vaccination. J is TRBJ1-2 and V is TRBV6-5; D remains ambiguous. The CDR3 DNA reads as TGTGCCAGCACCAACGCGTTCGGAGCTAACTATGGCTACACCTTC. Protein: CASTNAFGANYGYTF.